This record covers a single T cell receptor (beta chain). The target of this receptor is not known. No base qualities exist here, and no much larger clone lies one base off it. The CDR3 regions of human TCRbeta chains were subjected to immunosequencing. The original pipeline was this. Repertoire TCRs were checked for matches against a reference library of SARS-CoV-2-specific TCRs that had been generated using the MIRA antigen-specificity platform. Breadth was defined as the fraction of unique TCRs that were SARS-CoV-2-associated. Depth was defined as the fraction of total T cells that were SARS-CoV-2-associated. Using the MIRA data, each spike-specific TCR was assigned both to the spike region to which the TCR was reactive and to a CD4 or CD8 class. Log10-transformed breadth and depth values were compared by one-way ANOVA with Sidak's multiple comparisons tests. TCRdb holds this immuneACCESS table with in-frame rearrangements only. Some clones are missing; in checked studies, unresolved V genes explain under half, and the rest has no known cause. V, J and clone size are those of that table, while D and trimming were read from the DNA. The sample table contains 50,000 to 60,000 clones; only one count was recorded for roughly three quarters of them. Approximately 5.2% of the sample is held by the ten biggest clonotypes.

Taken with the paper, the label for time point translates to: about 28 days (+/-7) after the second vaccine dose. AZD1222 recipients given second doses at about 4 weeks or at about 12 weeks were pooled, since spike-specific TCR depth and breadth were not found to differ between the two schedules. The vaccinee samples were drawn from two UK trials, COV001 and COV002, one of which was a single-blind randomized controlled phase 2/3 trial testing AZD1222 (ChAdOx1 nCoV-19) in healthy adults. Trial participant PBMC samples were collected at day 0 and day 28 after the second dose for TCRbeta chain sequencing. This sample is part of a study of T cell responses to AZD1222 COVID-19 vaccine (TCRdb year 2021). In terms of the full investigation: A total of more than 230 trial participants underwent TCR sequencing, of whom about 210 received two doses of AZD1222 and around 26 received two doses of the MenACWY control vaccine. Trial participants were enrolled by age into subgroups of 18-55, 56-69 and 70-plus years, and 148, 28 and 57 TCR-sequenced participants, respectively, were included in these subgroups.

Summary of the overall study and its limitations: Spike-specific TCR breadth and depth rose significantly after two AZD1222 doses compared with day 0 and with MenACWY recipients. Epitopes outside the regions mutated in the B.1.351 and B.1.1.7 variants were reportedly recognized by nearly half of the unique spike-specific TCRs. No day 14 peak-response samples were available, so repertoires were characterized only after the peak T cell response. Conclusions about previously exposed vaccinees are limited, since just five to seven AZD1222 recipients were seropositive for SARS-CoV-2 at baseline. The 56-69-year group was small, and its depth increase did not reach significance, likely because of low power. Vaccine-associated CD4 TCRs spanned the whole spike protein, with dominant responses in regions 160-218 and 743-854. Participants were mostly white British and included more females than males, and it was suggested by the authors that clonal diversity may have been underestimated.

From the cysteine through the phenylalanine, the CDR3 covers 15 amino acids. CDR3 DNA only is kept here, 45 bases in frame from base 1. V is cut back by 2 bases and J by 3 bases, with 4 bases in the junction unmatched. Reading the germline V gene gives CDR1 SGHTA and CDR2 FQGNSA. This material consisted of peripheral blood, taken 28 days after the second AZD1222 dose. This receptor was taken from an adult who received the AZD1222 COVID-19 vaccine. The sequence joins TRBV7-2 to TRBJ2-1, and TRBD2 matches 7 of the central bases. The CDR3 here reads CASSLFAGVYNEQFF. In nucleotide form, the sequence is TGTGCCAGCAGCTTATTCGCGGGAGTCTACAATGAGCAGTTCTTC.